A selection of T cell receptor beta chains follows, all from one sample in a study of shared clonotypes between healthy human individuals. The assay was immunoSEQ multiplex PCR, and TCRdb's table has in-frame clones only and misses some. The table has roughly 2,000,000 clones, less than 95% seen once. The source material was naive CD8+ T cells sorted from blood. These receptors were obtained from a man aged 18 to 30 in good health. Both conserved end residues are part of each CDR3. Fields, in order: clone size, J gene, V gene, D gene, CDR3 DNA, CDR3 protein. The D gene is left open where the match is weak. Expanded clones are given a class, and other clones once, few, many or no size at all.

abundance: once
j_gene: TRBJ1-3
v_gene: TRBV25-1
d_gene: -
CDR3nt: TGTGCCAGCGGAACAGGGTACACCATATATTTT
CDR3aa: CASGTGYTIYF

abundance: -
j_gene: TRBJ2-7
v_gene: TRBV7-9
d_gene: TRBD2
CDR3nt: TGTGCCAGCAGCCCAGACAGCGGGGGGATCTACGAGCAGTACTTC
CDR3aa: CASSPDSGGIYEQYF

abundance: -
j_gene: TRBJ1-4
v_gene: TRBV30
d_gene: -
CDR3nt: TGTGCCTGGGGGGGGGCCTCTGATGAAAAACTGTTTTTT
CDR3aa: CAWGGASDEKLFF

abundance: -
j_gene: TRBJ1-2
v_gene: TRBV28
d_gene: -
CDR3nt: TGTGCCAGCAGTCCGACACGGGAGACTAGCTATGGCTACACCTTC
CDR3aa: CASSPTRETSYGYTF

abundance: -
j_gene: TRBJ2-5
v_gene: TRBV7-2
d_gene: TRBD2
CDR3nt: TGTGCCAGCAGCCGGGAAGCGGGAGAAGAGACCCAGTACTTC
CDR3aa: CASSREAGEETQYF

abundance: -
j_gene: TRBJ2-7
v_gene: TRBV7-2
d_gene: -
CDR3nt: TGTGCCAGCAGCCAGGGGGGGGACCCCGGCTCCTACGAGCAGTACTTC
CDR3aa: CASSQGGDPGSYEQYF

abundance: -
j_gene: TRBJ2-7
v_gene: TRBV11-3
d_gene: -
CDR3nt: TGTGCCAGCAGCTTAGCGGGAGACGGTACCTACGAGCAGTACTTC
CDR3aa: CASSLAGDGTYEQYF

abundance: once
j_gene: TRBJ2-5
v_gene: TRBV13
d_gene: TRBD2
CDR3nt: TGTGCCAGCAGCCTCACCGGGGAGGGCGAGGGAGAGACCCAGTACTTC
CDR3aa: CASSLTGEGEGETQYF

abundance: -
j_gene: TRBJ1-1
v_gene: TRBV27
d_gene: -
CDR3nt: TGTGCCAGCAGTTTATCTGGGTCGAACACTGAAGCTTTCTTT
CDR3aa: CASSLSGSNTEAFF

abundance: -
j_gene: TRBJ1-1
v_gene: TRBV28
d_gene: -
CDR3nt: TGTGCCAGCAGCCTCGCCACTGAAGCTTTCTTT
CDR3aa: CASSLATEAFF

abundance: -
j_gene: TRBJ2-1
v_gene: TRBV4-1
d_gene: -
CDR3nt: TGCGCCAGCAGCCAAGTTCAGGGTGACAATGAGCAGTTCTTC
CDR3aa: CASSQVQGDNEQFF

abundance: -
j_gene: TRBJ1-6
v_gene: TRBV4-1
d_gene: -
CDR3nt: TGCGCCAGCAGCCAAGGGGGGTCGGGTTCACCCCTCCACTTT
CDR3aa: CASSQGGSGSPLHF

abundance: -
j_gene: TRBJ2-3
v_gene: TRBV27
d_gene: -
CDR3nt: TGTGCCAGCAGTCAAACACAGTACCCCACAGATACGCAGTATTTT
CDR3aa: CASSQTQYPTDTQYF

abundance: -
j_gene: TRBJ2-6
v_gene: TRBV2
d_gene: -
CDR3nt: TGTGCCAGCAGTGAATGGGGGGCTGGGGCCAACGTCCTGACTTTC
CDR3aa: CASSEWGAGANVLTF

abundance: once
j_gene: TRBJ2-1
v_gene: TRBV6-5
d_gene: -
CDR3nt: TGTGCCAGCAGTGTTGGACTTTCCTACAATGAGCAGTTCTTC
CDR3aa: CASSVGLSYNEQFF

abundance: -
j_gene: TRBJ2-7
v_gene: TRBV27
d_gene: TRBD1
CDR3nt: TGTGCCAGCAGTTTAAATTTGGGACAGGTCTCCTACGAGCAGTACTTC
CDR3aa: CASSLNLGQVSYEQYF

abundance: -
j_gene: TRBJ2-2
v_gene: TRBV29-1
d_gene: -
CDR3nt: TGCAGCGTCGAGTCGGTCAGTAAGCTGTTTTTT
CDR3aa: CSVESVSKLFF

abundance: -
j_gene: TRBJ2-7
v_gene: TRBV15
d_gene: -
CDR3nt: TGTGCCACCAGCAGTGGAGGCAGCGAGCAGTACTTC
CDR3aa: CATSSGGSEQYF

abundance: -
j_gene: TRBJ2-7
v_gene: TRBV7-9
d_gene: -
CDR3nt: TGTGCCAGCAGCTTAGATCAGGCCTCCTACGAGCAGTACTTC
CDR3aa: CASSLDQASYEQYF

abundance: -
j_gene: TRBJ1-4
v_gene: TRBV9
d_gene: -
CDR3nt: TGTGCCAGCAGCGTAGTTTCTTGGGGACGGGAGGGTAGGTGGCGTGAAAAACTGTTTTTT
CDR3aa: CASSVVSWGREGRWREKLFF

abundance: -
j_gene: TRBJ2-7
v_gene: TRBV7-9
d_gene: TRBD1
CDR3nt: TGTGCCAGCAGCTCCGGACAGGCACCCTACGAGCAGTACTTC
CDR3aa: CASSSGQAPYEQYF

abundance: -
j_gene: TRBJ2-7
v_gene: TRBV19
d_gene: -
CDR3nt: TGTGCCAGTAGTATATCCGGGGGGCGCGTCGACGAGCAGTACTTC
CDR3aa: CASSISGGRVDEQYF

abundance: -
j_gene: TRBJ1-2
v_gene: TRBV7-2
d_gene: -
CDR3nt: TGTGCCAGCAGCTTAAGGGACGGACTATACTATGGCTACACCTTC
CDR3aa: CASSLRDGLYYGYTF

abundance: -
j_gene: TRBJ2-3
v_gene: TRBV4-1
d_gene: -
CDR3nt: TGCGCCAGCAGCCCCCGGGACAGCACAGATACGCAGTATTTT
CDR3aa: CASSPRDSTDTQYF

abundance: -
j_gene: TRBJ2-5
v_gene: TRBV29-1
d_gene: -
CDR3nt: TGCAGCGTTGAAGATCGAGGACACCTCCAAGAGACCCAGTACTTC
CDR3aa: CSVEDRGHLQETQYF

abundance: -
j_gene: TRBJ1-5
v_gene: TRBV10-3
d_gene: -
CDR3nt: TGTGCCATCAGTGAGTCGGGAGATAGCAATCAGCCCCAGCATTTT
CDR3aa: CAISESGDSNQPQHF

abundance: -
j_gene: TRBJ1-1
v_gene: TRBV2
d_gene: -
CDR3nt: TGTGCCAGCAGTGATAGTTTGGGGGGCGGAAGTACTGAAGCTTTCTTT
CDR3aa: CASSDSLGGGSTEAFF

abundance: -
j_gene: TRBJ1-1
v_gene: TRBV15
d_gene: -
CDR3nt: TGTGCCACCAGCAGAGAGTTTTTGGGATCGGGAGCTTTCTTT
CDR3aa: CATSREFLGSGAFF

abundance: -
j_gene: TRBJ1-1
v_gene: TRBV27
d_gene: TRBD1
CDR3nt: TGTGCCAGCAGTTTCGGGACAGGGGGTGCCACTGAAGCTTTCTTT
CDR3aa: CASSFGTGGATEAFF

abundance: -
j_gene: TRBJ1-5
v_gene: TRBV9
d_gene: TRBD1
CDR3nt: TGTGCCAGCAGCCCCGGGACAGGGGGTCAGCCCCAGCATTTT
CDR3aa: CASSPGTGGQPQHF

abundance: -
j_gene: TRBJ1-5
v_gene: TRBV6-5
d_gene: -
CDR3nt: TGTGCCAGCATTTTCAGGGAAGGGGGTCAGCCCCAGCATTTT
CDR3aa: CASIFREGGQPQHF

abundance: -
j_gene: TRBJ2-7
v_gene: TRBV27
d_gene: TRBD2
CDR3nt: TGTGCCAGCAGTGCGGGAGGACGCGGTTACGAGCAGTACTTC
CDR3aa: CASSAGGRGYEQYF

abundance: -
j_gene: TRBJ2-3
v_gene: TRBV29-1
d_gene: -
CDR3nt: TGCAGCGTTGAGGCAGACGGGAGCACAGATACGCAGTATTTT
CDR3aa: CSVEADGSTDTQYF

abundance: -
j_gene: TRBJ1-5
v_gene: TRBV2
d_gene: -
CDR3nt: TGTGCCAGCAGTGAAGTCGCCGGTAATCAGCCCCAGCATTTT
CDR3aa: CASSEVAGNQPQHF

abundance: -
j_gene: TRBJ2-3
v_gene: TRBV13
d_gene: -
CDR3nt: TGTGCCAGCAGCGCAGACCCGGACTCAGATACGCAGTATTTT
CDR3aa: CASSADPDSDTQYF

abundance: -
j_gene: TRBJ1-5
v_gene: TRBV19
d_gene: -
CDR3nt: TGTGCCAGTAGTCTAGCCGGGACGGGAAGCAATCAGCCCCAGCATTTT
CDR3aa: CASSLAGTGSNQPQHF

abundance: -
j_gene: TRBJ2-7
v_gene: TRBV5-1
d_gene: TRBD2
CDR3nt: TGCGCCAGCAGTCGCGACGGGAGGGATTACGAGCAGTACTTC
CDR3aa: CASSRDGRDYEQYF

abundance: -
j_gene: TRBJ1-4
v_gene: TRBV13
d_gene: -
CDR3nt: TGTGCCAGCAGCGTACGCGAAAAACTGTTTTTT
CDR3aa: CASSVREKLFF

abundance: -
j_gene: TRBJ1-1
v_gene: TRBV19
d_gene: -
CDR3nt: TGTGCCAGTAGTATTGGAGGGAACACTGAAGCTTTCTTT
CDR3aa: CASSIGGNTEAFF

abundance: -
j_gene: TRBJ2-7
v_gene: TRBV29-1
d_gene: TRBD2
CDR3nt: TGCAGCGTTGAAGTCGGGACTAGCGATTACGAGCAGTACTTC
CDR3aa: CSVEVGTSDYEQYF

abundance: -
j_gene: TRBJ2-5
v_gene: TRBV21-1
d_gene: -
CDR3nt: TGTGCCAGCAGCAAAGTTGGCTCCCGGGAGACCCAGTACTTC
CDR3aa: CASSKVGSRETQYF

abundance: -
j_gene: TRBJ1-1
v_gene: TRBV6-1
d_gene: TRBD1
CDR3nt: TGTGCCAGCAGCGGGACAGGACGCAGTGAAGCTTTCTTT
CDR3aa: CASSGTGRSEAFF

abundance: -
j_gene: TRBJ1-3
v_gene: TRBV13
d_gene: TRBD1
CDR3nt: TGTGCCAGCAGCTTCGGGACAGTCTCTGGAAACACCATATATTTT
CDR3aa: CASSFGTVSGNTIYF

abundance: once
j_gene: TRBJ2-5
v_gene: TRBV5-1
d_gene: TRBD2
CDR3nt: TGCGCCAGCAGCGGGGGACTAGCGGACCAAGAGACCCAGTACTTC
CDR3aa: CASSGGLADQETQYF

abundance: -
j_gene: TRBJ2-7
v_gene: TRBV5-1
d_gene: -
CDR3nt: TGCGCCAGCAGTTCGCCAGGGAAAGACTACGAGCAGTACTTC
CDR3aa: CASSSPGKDYEQYF

abundance: -
j_gene: TRBJ2-3
v_gene: TRBV9
d_gene: -
CDR3nt: TGTGCCAGCAGCGCAAACATCGATAGCACAGATACGCAGTATTTT
CDR3aa: CASSANIDSTDTQYF

abundance: -
j_gene: TRBJ2-7
v_gene: TRBV28
d_gene: -
CDR3nt: TGTGCCAGCAGTTTACTCCTCGGGGACGAGCAGTACTTC
CDR3aa: CASSLLLGDEQYF

abundance: -
j_gene: TRBJ2-5
v_gene: TRBV11-2
d_gene: -
CDR3nt: TGTGCCAGCAGCTCCCGGTTGGAGGGAGAGACCCAGTACTTC
CDR3aa: CASSSRLEGETQYF

abundance: -
j_gene: TRBJ2-5
v_gene: TRBV7-9
d_gene: TRBD1
CDR3nt: TGTGCCAGCAGCTTAGTCACAGGGGGCAGGGAGACCCAGTACTTC
CDR3aa: CASSLVTGGRETQYF

abundance: -
j_gene: TRBJ2-3
v_gene: TRBV19
d_gene: -
CDR3nt: TGTGCCAGTAGTATCCGGGGTCTGCCAACGAAAAGCACAGATACGCAGTATTTT
CDR3aa: CASSIRGLPTKSTDTQYF

abundance: -
j_gene: TRBJ2-5
v_gene: TRBV11-2
d_gene: TRBD1
CDR3nt: TGTGCCAGCAGCCCACAGGGACAGGGGGCTTTGGAGACCCAGTACTTC
CDR3aa: CASSPQGQGALETQYF

abundance: -
j_gene: TRBJ2-2
v_gene: TRBV27
d_gene: -
CDR3nt: TGTGCCAGCAGTCCGATCGGCACCGGGGAGCTGTTTTTT
CDR3aa: CASSPIGTGELFF

abundance: -
j_gene: TRBJ1-1
v_gene: TRBV9
d_gene: -
CDR3nt: TGTGCCAGCAGCTATGGACTGAGCACTGAAGCTTTCTTT
CDR3aa: CASSYGLSTEAFF

abundance: -
j_gene: TRBJ2-7
v_gene: TRBV7-6
d_gene: TRBD2
CDR3nt: TGTGCCAGCAGCCCGGGACTAGCGGTATACGAGCAGTACTTC
CDR3aa: CASSPGLAVYEQYF

abundance: -
j_gene: TRBJ1-1
v_gene: TRBV6-5
d_gene: TRBD1
CDR3nt: TGTGCCAGCAGCCAGGACAGGGTGGGAGCTTTCTTT
CDR3aa: CASSQDRVGAFF